Listed here are 21 T cell receptor beta chains from one sample, sequenced in a study of blood T cell repertoires in COVID-19. Profiled with immunoSEQ multiplex PCR; TCRdb holds only in-frame clones, not every one. The sample lists 300,000 to 350,000 clones, around 91% occurring once. Sequenced material: PBMCs or T cells enriched from blood (not recorded which). The receptors come from a young woman with acute COVID-19.

V is TRBV10-2 and J is TRBJ2-1; TRBD2 matches at 8 bases. V lost 4 bases and J lost 9; bases outside the gene matches: 11. Germline V gene lookup returns CDR1 WSHSY and CDR2 SAAADI. The CDR3 totals 15 residues. CDR3 DNA sequence: TGCGCCAGCAGTGGCGGGACTAGTATATTCGGTGAGCAGTTCTTC. Protein product: CASSGGTSIFGEQFF.

The gene calls are TRBV28 and TRBJ2-7; 7 nucleotides align to TRBD1. The V and J ends lost 5 bases and 5 bases, in that order; junction bases with no gene match: 12. The CDR3 totals 15 residues. The germline gives CDR1 MDHEN, CDR2 SYDVKM. The CDR3 loop reads CASSLRQGTINEQYF. CDR3 nucleotides: TGTGCCAGCAGTCTACGACAGGGAACCATCAACGAGCAGTACTTC.

This clone occurred once. The chain is built from TRBV12-3 or TRBV12-4 and TRBJ2-1, with TRBD1 matching over 7 bases. This CDR3 region has 12 residues. V was clipped by 4 bases and J by 10 bases; unmatched bases: 4. Here the CDR3 DNA reads TGTGCCAGCAGTTCCGGGACAGCCGAGCAGTTCTTC. Translated: CASSSGTAEQFF.

The chain joins TRBV5-4 to TRBJ2-3, with D perhaps matching TRBD2 (6 bases). V was clipped by 2 bases and J by 3 bases, with 13 bases between them. This CDR3 comprises 15 residues. Germline loops: CDR1 SGHNT, CDR2 YYREEE (reference sequence). CDR3: CASSFKREMTDTQYF. The CDR3 nucleotides are TGTGCCAGCAGCTTTAAACGGGAGATGACAGATACGCAGTATTTT.

This chain joins TRBV24-1 and TRBJ2-7, with 8 bases identical to TRBD1. This CDR3 region has 13 residues. V trimming: 3 bases; J trimming: 5 bases; junction bases outside the gene matches: 2. CDR1 is KGHDR and CDR2 is SFDVKD in the germline V gene. The CDR3 loop reads CATSDGGQDEQYF. The CDR3 DNA reads as TGTGCCACCAGTGATGGGGGACAGGACGAGCAGTACTTC.

The rearrangement uses TRBV24-1 and TRBJ2-2; TRBD1 matches 9 bases. The length of the CDR3 is 15 residues. With 4 bases clipped from V and 3 bases from J, the junction kept 2 bases outside the gene matches. Germline V CDR1 and CDR2: KGHDR, SFDVKD. The CDR3 sequence: CATSDRQGDTGELFF. CDR3 in DNA: TGTGCCACCAGTGACCGACAGGGGGACACCGGGGAGCTGTTTTTT.

The V gene is TRBV6-5, the J gene TRBJ2-3, with a possible D match to TRBD1 (5 bases). Trimming took 3 bases from V and 1 from J, leaving 14 bases between them. This CDR3 region has 16 residues. Germline V gene sequence: CDR1 MNHEY, CDR2 SVGAGI. The CDR3: CASSYSGSRGTDTQYF. The CDR3 DNA is TGTGCCAGCAGTTATTCCGGGTCCAGGGGCACAGATACGCAGTATTTT.

V gene TRBV6-1 combines with J gene TRBJ1-5, with D perhaps TRBD1 (5 bases). This CDR3 spans 15 amino acids. V was pared by 3 bases and J by 3 bases, with 12 bases between. Germline loops: CDR1 MNHNS, CDR2 SASEGT. CDR3 protein: CASSDPYRINQPQHF. The CDR3 DNA reads as TGTGCCAGCAGTGACCCCTACAGGATCAATCAGCCCCAGCATTTT.

The chain recombines TRBV11-2 with TRBJ2-7; 7 bases are shared with TRBD1. The V gene's germline CDR1 is SGHAT and CDR2 FQNNGV. V lost 5 bases, J lost 1 base, and 8 bases stayed unmatched. The CDR3 has 15 residues. The CDR3 DNA follows: TGTGCCAGCAGCCTCAGGACAGGACCATCCTACGAGCAGTACTTC. Translated: CASSLRTGPSYEQYF.

The chain combines TRBV28 with TRBJ2-1; D might be TRBD1 (6 bases). V was pared by 3 bases and J by 2 bases, with 17 bases between. The CDR3 consists of 17 residues. Germline V gives CDR1 MDHEN, CDR2 SYDVKM. CDR3 DNA: TGTGCCAGCAGTTTGGAGAAATGGACAGCGCCCTACAATGAGCAGTTCTTC. It is translated as CASSLEKWTAPYNEQFF. Together with reference TRBV28 and TRBJ2-1, the CDR3 gives the full variable domain: DVKVTQSSRYLVKRTGEKVFLECVQDMDHENMFWYRQDPGLGLRLIYFSYDVKMKEKGDIPEGYSVSREKKERFSLILESASTNQTSMYLCASSLEKWTAPYNEQFFGPGTRLTVL.

The J gene is TRBJ1-1, the V gene TRBV4-2, with no clear D. The CDR3 has 13 amino acids. Trimming removed 0 bases at V and 10 bases at J, with 12 bases between. Germline V CDR1 and CDR2: LGHNA, YNFKEQ. Written as DNA, the CDR3 is TGTGCCAGCAGCCAAGATAACTCGGAGGGAGCTTTCTTT. This codes for CASSQDNSEGAFF.

The V call is TRBV18, the J call TRBJ2-7, with D perhaps TRBD2 (5 bases). V lost 3 bases and J lost 0, with 9 bases in between. Germline CDR1 and CDR2: KGHSH and LQKENI. The CDR3 has 14 amino acids. CDR3 amino acids: CASSPIGSSYEQYF. The DNA of the CDR3 is TGTGCCAGCTCACCCATAGGGAGCTCCTACGAGCAGTACTTC.

V and J are TRBV18 and TRBJ2-2, with TRBD1 matching over 8 bases. Germline assignment: CDR1 KGHSH and CDR2 LQKENI. This CDR3 has 16 residues. The junction had 7 bases not matched to a gene; V was cut back by 3 bases and J by 4 bases. CDR3 DNA sequence: TGTGCCAGCTCACCGAGCCCTGACAGGGGCACCGGGGAGCTGTTTTTT. Translating gives CASSPSPDRGTGELFF.

The chain is built from TRBV9 and TRBJ2-2; 12 bases agree with TRBD1. CDR1 is SGDLS and CDR2 is YYNGEE in the germline V gene. The CDR3 consists of 19 residues. The junction had 13 bases not matched to a gene; V was cut back by 2 bases and J by 5 bases. CDR3: CASSVDGTGGKSFTGELFF. In DNA, the CDR3 is TGTGCCAGCAGCGTTGACGGGACAGGGGGCAAGTCTTTTACCGGGGAGCTGTTTTTT. The complete variable domain, with remaining parts taken from reference TRBV9 and TRBJ2-2, reads DSGVTQTPKHLITATGQRVTLRCSPRSGDLSVYWYQQSLDQGLQFLIQYYNGEERAKGNILERFSAQQFPDLHSELNLSSLELGDSALYFCASSVDGTGGKSFTGELFFGEGSRLTVL.

The chain uses TRBV7-6 and TRBJ2-7; 8 bases match TRBD1. This CDR3 is built from 14 residues. With V trimmed by 4 bases and J by 2 bases, 4 bases remained unmatched. Germline CDR1 reads SGHVS; CDR2 reads FNYEAQ. CDR3 coding DNA: TGTGCCAGCAGCTCGCAGGGGGCCCCCTACGAGCAGTACTTC. This codes for CASSSQGAPYEQYF.

This clone was found once. The chain uses TRBV18 and TRBJ2-7, with a possible D match to TRBD2 (5 bases). V shed 3 bases and J shed 4 bases, with 7 bases lying between them. Germline lookup yields CDR1 KGHSH and CDR2 LQKENI. The CDR3 has 12 amino acids. CDR3 DNA sequence: TGTGCCAGCTCACCGGAGGTTTACGAGCAGTACTTC. Its protein is CASSPEVYEQYF.

The chain recombines TRBV2 with TRBJ2-1, with D perhaps TRBD1 (6 bases). Germline loops: CDR1 SNHLY, CDR2 FYNNEI. The CDR3 extends over 11 amino acids. V gave up 5 bases and J gave up 15 bases, with 14 bases separating them. DNA of the CDR3: TGTGCCAGCAGTCCCGACAGGATCGGGTTCTTC. This translates into CASSPDRIGFF.

DNA for the CDR3: TGCGCCAGCAGCTTCGGGGTCGTTAGGGTCGTTAACACTGAAGCTTTCTTT. Amino acid sequence: CASSFGVVRVVNTEAFF. The chain has TRBV5-1 and TRBJ1-1; the D is unclear. The CDR3 loop spans 17 amino acids. Trimming left V 2 bases short and J 2 bases short, with 19 bases between. Germline V gene data show CDR1 as SGHRS and CDR2 as YFSETQ.

With respect to this clone: Germline is not matched at one junction end, which may reflect a read error. The rearrangement links TRBV2 to TRBJ1-5, with TRBD1 matching over 8 bases. This CDR3 comprises 13 residues. The germline CDR1 and CDR2 sequences are SNHLY and FYNNEI. The CDR3 sequence is CASGGQGDTNPNF. For the CDR3, the DNA is TGTGCCAGCGGAGGACAGGGAGACACTAACCCAAATTTT.

The chain couples TRBV4-1 to TRBJ1-3; D is unresolved. There are 15 residues in the CDR3. Germline V gene lookup returns CDR1 MGHRA and CDR2 YSYEKL. V lost 0 bases, J lost 3 bases, and 9 bases lay in between. CDR3 protein: CASSQESVSGNTIYF. As DNA, the CDR3 is TGCGCCAGCAGCCAAGAGTCAGTAAGTGGAAACACCATATATTTT.

This sequence joins TRBV7-2 and TRBJ2-4; 7 bases are shared with TRBD1. Germline CDR1 and CDR2: SGHTA and FQGNSA. The CDR3 has 14 amino acids. J gave up 4 bases and V 5 bases, and 5 bases lay outside the gene matches. The CDR3 sequence is CASSKWDRKNIQYF. The CDR3 DNA sequence: TGTGCCAGCAGCAAATGGGACAGAAAAAACATTCAGTACTTC.